This T cell receptor (beta chain) comes out of a study of OX40 agonist ivuxolimab in advanced cancers. Turning to the study itself: Across the patients, intravenous ivuxolimab was delivered every 2 weeks at 0.01 to 10 mg/kg. Dose-escalation patients' cancers were hepatocellular carcinoma, melanoma, renal cell or head and neck cancer. Study observations and caveats: Partial responders treated at 0.1-3.0 mg/kg exhibited clonal expansion among the lowest measured. Specificity for antigen went undetermined in the expanded peripheral T cells.

Produced via immunoSEQ multiplex PCR; TCRdb's table is partial and in-frame only. The sample carries just over 50,000 clones, about 80% recorded once. As concerns this clone: The antigen remains undetermined.

The CDR3 has 15 amino acids. The V gene end was trimmed by 7 bases and the J gene end by 0 bases; junction bases not matched to a gene: 6. The germline V gene has CDR1 MDHEN and CDR2 SYDVKM. The sequence derives from an adult with an advanced solid tumor such as melanoma, head and neck, liver or kidney cancer. The genes are TRBV28 and TRBJ2-7, with 10 bases fitting TRBD2. Sequenced material: CD4+ or CD8+ T cells sorted from blood, taken in a trial of the OX40 agonist ivuxolimab. The CDR3 reads CASNILAGSSYEQYF. CDR3 coding DNA: TGTGCCAGCAACATACTAGCGGGAAGCTCCTACGAGCAGTACTTC. The full variable domain, rest sourced from reference TRBV28 and TRBJ2-7, is DVKVTQSSRYLVKRTGEKVFLECVQDMDHENMFWYRQDPGLGLRLIYFSYDVKMKEKGDIPEGYSVSREKKERFSLILESASTNQTSMYLCASNILAGSSYEQYFGPGTRLTVT.